The rows below give T cell receptor beta chains drawn from one sample of a study of cytomegalovirus exposure and HLA in healthy donors. Profiled with immunoSEQ multiplex PCR; TCRdb holds only in-frame clones, not every one. The sample includes some 150,000 clones, 90% of them seen just once. Sequenced input: PBMCs. These receptor sequences come from a woman in her twenties or thirties in good health and CMV-seropositive. Both conserved end residues are part of each CDR3. Each record gives: clone size, V gene, CDR3 length, CDR3 protein. Not every row has a clone size; where given, it reads once, few, many or a size class.

- TRBV11-2 15 CASSLAAGYNQPQHF
- TRBV28 16 CASSFPSGGAWETQYF
- TRBV14 14 CASSLSWGGTEAFF
- TRBV5-4 15 CASSQGTSYNSPLHF
- TRBV20-1 11 CSAQGLNEQYF
- TRBV2 15 CASRSSGSPTDTQYF
- TRBV2 15 CASSSSAGGTDTQYF
few TRBV6-5 13 CASSYSMGREAFF
- TRBV28 15 CASSSMAGPHYEQYF
- TRBV2 11 CARQNRGEQYF
few TRBV2 14 CASSADTYYQPQHF
- TRBV27 16 CASSPTPAGRPDTQYF
- TRBV5-4 16 CASSLAAGPYTDTQYF
- TRBV28 16 CASSLSGGAFTDTQYF